These 2 T cell receptor beta chains originate from one sample sequenced in a study of blood T cell repertoires in COVID-19. Repertoires were generated with immunoSEQ multiplex PCR, while TCRdb's copy carries only in-frame clones and drops some. The sample has 150,000 to 200,000 clones; more than 70% are singletons. Material for sequencing was PBMCs or T cells enriched from blood (not recorded which). The receptors were sampled from a woman aged 25 to 45 who had recovered from COVID-19.

The J gene is TRBJ1-4, the V gene TRBV28; 7 bases agree with TRBD1. CDR1 is MDHEN, CDR2 SYDVKM, per germline. The V segment lost 5 bases and the J segment 4 bases; nucleotides outside the gene matches: 7. The length of the CDR3 is 15 residues. The CDR3 DNA follows: TGTGCCAGCAGTAAAGGACAGGAGTATAATGAAAAACTGTTTTTT. Translating it yields CASSKGQEYNEKLFF.

This chain's CDR3 is CASSQERLAGGKEQFF. In nucleotides, the CDR3 is TGTGCCAGCAGCCAAGAGAGACTAGCGGGAGGGAAGGAGCAGTTCTTC. The rearrangement joins TRBV3-1 (or the pseudogene TRBV3-2) to TRBJ2-1, with TRBD2 matching 14 bases. The germline gives CDR1 LGHDT, CDR2 YNNKEL (reference sequence). This CDR3 has 16 amino acids. The trim removed 0 bases at V and 10 bases at J, leaving 5 bases unmatched.